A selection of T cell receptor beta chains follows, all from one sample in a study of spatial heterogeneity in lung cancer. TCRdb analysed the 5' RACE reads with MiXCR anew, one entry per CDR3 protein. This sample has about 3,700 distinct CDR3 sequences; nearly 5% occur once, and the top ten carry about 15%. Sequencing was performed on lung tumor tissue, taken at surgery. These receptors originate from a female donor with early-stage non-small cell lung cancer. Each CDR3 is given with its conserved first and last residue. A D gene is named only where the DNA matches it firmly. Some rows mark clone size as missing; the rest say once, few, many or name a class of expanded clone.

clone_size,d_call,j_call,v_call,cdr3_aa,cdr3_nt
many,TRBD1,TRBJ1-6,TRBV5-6,CASSRTGVSRGSPLHF,TGTGCCAGCAGCCGGACAGGGGTCTCTCGGGGTTCACCCCTCCACTTT
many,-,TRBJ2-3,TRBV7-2,CASSPRGLAEGTDTQYF,TGTGCCAGCAGCCCCAGGGGGCTAGCGGAGGGCACAGATACGCAGTATTTT
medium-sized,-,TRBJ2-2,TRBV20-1,CSARDMNKPNTGELFF,TGCAGTGCTAGAGATATGAACAAACCGAACACCGGGGAGCTGTTTTTT
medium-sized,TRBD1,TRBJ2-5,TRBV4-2,CASSPTDRRQETQYF,TGTGCCAGCAGCCCTACGGACAGGCGACAAGAGACCCAGTACTTC
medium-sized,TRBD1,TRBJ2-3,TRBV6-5,CATGQGTDTQYF,TGTGCCACAGGACAGGGCACAGATACGCAGTATTTT
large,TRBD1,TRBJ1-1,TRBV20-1,CSADRERAFF,TGCAGCGCCGACAGGGAGAGAGCTTTCTTT
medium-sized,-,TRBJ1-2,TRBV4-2,CASSQVRGSDYGYTF,TGTGCCAGCAGCCAAGTCCGGGGATCGGACTATGGCTACACCTTC
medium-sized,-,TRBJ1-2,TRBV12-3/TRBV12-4,CASSNTGTNGGYTF,TGTGCCAGCAGTAACACAGGGACAAACGGCGGCTACACCTTC
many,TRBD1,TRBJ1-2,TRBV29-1,CSVQQGTGYGYTF,TGCAGCGTACAACAGGGGACGGGCTATGGCTACACCTTC
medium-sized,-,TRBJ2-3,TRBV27,CASTSTDTQYF,TGTGCCAGCACTAGCACAGATACGCAGTATTTT
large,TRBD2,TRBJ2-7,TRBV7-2,CASSFQASGSYEQYF,TGTGCCAGCAGCTTTCAGGCTAGCGGTTCCTACGAGCAGTACTTC
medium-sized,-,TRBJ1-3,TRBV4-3,CASSQETGNTIYF,TGCGCCAGCAGCCAAGAAACGGGAAACACCATATATTTT
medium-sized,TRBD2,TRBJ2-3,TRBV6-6,CASSYSAGGGPADTQYF,TGTGCCAGCAGTTACTCGGCGGGGGGGGGGCCGGCGGATACGCAGTATTTT
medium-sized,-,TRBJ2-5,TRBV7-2,CASSLALWGRQETQYF,TGTGCCAGCAGCTTAGCGCTGTGGGGACGCCAAGAGACCCAGTACTTC
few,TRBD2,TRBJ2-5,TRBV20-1,CSAITGTSRQTQYF,TGCAGTGCTATAACCGGGACTAGCAGACAGACCCAGTACTTC
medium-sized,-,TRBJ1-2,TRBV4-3,CASSQLDPKRGYGYTF,TGCGCCAGCAGCCAACTCGACCCGAAACGCGGCTATGGCTACACCTTC
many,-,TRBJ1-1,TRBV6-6,CASSYDLNTEAFF,TGTGCCAGCAGTTACGACCTTAACACTGAAGCTTTCTTT
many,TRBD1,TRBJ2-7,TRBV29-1,CSVGGTGGHYEQYF,TGCAGCGTTGGCGGGACAGGGGGGCACTACGAGCAGTACTTC
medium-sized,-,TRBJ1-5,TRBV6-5,CASSYPRNFSNQPQHF,TGTGCCAGCAGTTACCCCCGTAACTTTAGCAATCAGCCCCAGCATTTT
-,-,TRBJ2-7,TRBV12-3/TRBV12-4,CASSLLGPYEQYF,TGTGCCAGCAGTTTATTGGGACCCTACGAGCAGTACTTC
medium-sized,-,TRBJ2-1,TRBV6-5,CASSPGTMLRNEQFF,TGTGCCAGCAGTCCAGGGACCATGCTGAGAAATGAGCAGTTCTTC
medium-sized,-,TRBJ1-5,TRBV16,CASSAAERDQPQHF,TGTGCCAGCAGCGCAGCGGAACGGGATCAGCCCCAGCATTTT
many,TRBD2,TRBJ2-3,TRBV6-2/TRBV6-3,CATEAGTSAYTDTQYF,TGTGCCACCGAAGCCGGGACTAGCGCCTACACAGATACGCAGTATTTT
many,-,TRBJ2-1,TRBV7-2,CASSLVGGHEQFF,TGTGCCAGCAGCTTAGTTGGGGGGCATGAGCAGTTCTTC
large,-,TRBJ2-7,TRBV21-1,CASSKAESSYEQYF,TGTGCCAGCAGCAAAGCCGAGAGCTCCTACGAGCAGTACTTC
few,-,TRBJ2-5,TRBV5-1,CASSLSETQYF,TGCGCCAGCAGCTTATCGGAGACCCAGTACTTC
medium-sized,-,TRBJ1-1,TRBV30,CAWTGTSATEAFF,TGTGCCTGGACGGGGACCTCGGCGACTGAAGCTTTCTTT
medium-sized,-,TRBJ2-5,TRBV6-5,CASSYLGEETQYF,TGTGCCAGCAGTTACTTGGGGGAAGAGACCCAGTACTTC
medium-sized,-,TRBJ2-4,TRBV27,CASSEGYGKNIQYF,TGTGCCAGCAGTGAGGGTTACGGCAAAAACATTCAGTACTTC
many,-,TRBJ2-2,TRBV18,CASSPGLNTGELFF,TGTGCCAGCTCTCCAGGGCTGAACACCGGGGAGCTGTTTTTT
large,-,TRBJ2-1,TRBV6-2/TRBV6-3,CASSRTDNNEQFF,TGTGCCAGCAGTCGGACAGACAACAATGAGCAGTTCTTC
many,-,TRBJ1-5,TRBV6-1,CASEWGGGCLQPQHF,TGTGCCAGCGAATGGGGCGGGGGGTGTTTGCAGCCCCAGCATTTT
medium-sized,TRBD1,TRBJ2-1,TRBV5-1,CASSWDRGLYNEQFF,TGCGCCAGCAGCTGGGACAGGGGGCTCTACAATGAGCAGTTCTTC
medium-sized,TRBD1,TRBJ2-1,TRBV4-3,CASSQDEAGGLSEQFF,TGCGCCAGCAGCCAAGATGAGGCAGGGGGTTTGAGTGAGCAGTTCTTC
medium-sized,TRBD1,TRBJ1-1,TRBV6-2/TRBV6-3,CATVDRPNTEAFF,TGTGCCACCGTGGACAGGCCGAACACTGAAGCTTTCTTT
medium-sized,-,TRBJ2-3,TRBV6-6,CASSYSNAVDTQYF,TGTGCCAGCAGTTACTCGAACGCCGTAGATACGCAGTATTTT
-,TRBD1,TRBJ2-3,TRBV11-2,CASSRQGHTDTQYF,TGTGCCAGCAGCCGACAGGGGCACACAGATACGCAGTATTTT
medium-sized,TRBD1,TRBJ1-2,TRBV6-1,CASRAGTGGSNYGYTF,TGTGCCAGCAGGGCCGGGACAGGGGGTTCTAACTATGGCTACACCTTC
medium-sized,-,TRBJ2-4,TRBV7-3,CASSLGAENIQYF,TGTGCCAGCAGCTTAGGGGCGGAAAACATTCAGTACTTC
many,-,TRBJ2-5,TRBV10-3,CAISEGPETQYF,TGTGCCATCAGTGAAGGCCCGGAGACCCAGTACTTC
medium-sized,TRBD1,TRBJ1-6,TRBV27,CASSSRQGTFSPLHF,TGTGCCAGCAGTTCCAGACAGGGAACTTTTTCACCCCTCCACTTT
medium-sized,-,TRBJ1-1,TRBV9,CASTKTTGNTEAFF,TGTGCCAGCACCAAGACGACAGGGAACACTGAAGCTTTCTTT
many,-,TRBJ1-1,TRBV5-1,CASSRDPPEAFF,TGCGCCAGCAGCAGGGACCCCCCTGAAGCTTTCTTT
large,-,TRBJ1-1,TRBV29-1,CSVGGFRAFF,TGCAGCGTTGGAGGTTTCAGGGCTTTCTTT
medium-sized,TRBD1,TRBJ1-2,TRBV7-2,CATYRGMGYTF,TGTGCCACTTACAGGGGAATGGGCTACACCTTC
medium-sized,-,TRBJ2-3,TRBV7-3,CASSLSGPGADTQYF,TGTGCCAGCAGCTTATCGGGGCCTGGCGCAGATACGCAGTATTTT
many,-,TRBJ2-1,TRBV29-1,CSGLDYNEQFF,TGCAGCGGTCTAGACTACAATGAGCAGTTCTTC
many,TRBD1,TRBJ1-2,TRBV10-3,CAISRDRVEANYGYTF,TGTGCCATCAGCCGGGACAGGGTGGAAGCTAACTATGGCTACACCTTC